This entry is about one T cell receptor beta chain. These data belong to a study of blood T cell repertoires in COVID-19. Whole-study context: In each case, the material was cDNA or gDNA derived from T cells, B-cell-depleted T cells, or PBMCs.

Method: immunoSEQ multiplex PCR; TCRdb's copy keeps in-frame clones and lacks some. The data show under 400,000 clones, with about nine tenths seen just once and 2.5% to 3.5% held by the top ten. The CDR3 contains 15 residues. Germline assignment: CDR1 SGHDT and CDR2 YYEEEE. V shed 3 bases, J shed 5 bases, and the junction held 6 bases outside the gene matches. The chain has TRBV5-6 and TRBJ2-1, with 9 bases aligning to TRBD2. Sequencing used peripheral blood. This TCR was recovered from a woman in her thirties with COVID-19, enrolled during active disease. CDR3 protein: CASSSPASGNNEQFF. The CDR3 DNA is TGTGCCAGCAGCTCCCCGGCTAGCGGGAACAATGAGCAGTTCTTC. Full variable domain (missing parts from reference TRBV5-6 and TRBJ2-1): DAGVTQSPTHLIKTRGQQVTLRCSPKSGHDTVSWYQQALGQGPQFIFQYYEEEERQRGNFPDRFSGHQFPNYSSELNVNALLLGDSALYLCASSSPASGNNEQFFGPGTRLTVL.